The clone carrying this T cell receptor beta chain was counted between two and nine times. In germline, CDR1 is SGHRS, CDR2 YFSETQ. This CDR3 spans 16 amino acids. Trimming took off 0 bases at V and 3 bases at J, with 16 bases between the two ends. In terms of age and location, participants ranged from roughly 18 to 100 years and lived in approximately 26 US areas. Clinical history as reported by participants underpinned cohort assignment. The data belong to a study of blood T cell repertoires in COVID-19. Original handling: Amplification of reference gene primers provided the estimated nucleated cell counts. Measured with immunoSEQ multiplex PCR; TCRdb has only the in-frame clones, and not every one. V, J and clone size are taken as reported in that table, and D and trimming were inferred from the DNA itself. In the table there are about 480,000 clones, around nine tenths of which are singletons.

The rearrangement links TRBV5-1 to TRBJ2-7; tentatively, D is TRBD1 (6 bases). Sequencing was performed on PBMCs or T cells enriched from blood (not recorded which). The sequence was collected from a woman in her forties who had recovered from COVID-19. CDR3 in amino acids: CASSLGGRQANYEQYF. The CDR3 DNA sequence: TGCGCCAGCAGCTTGGGGGGGCGACAGGCCAACTACGAGCAGTACTTC. The variable domain in full, completed from reference TRBV5-1 and TRBJ2-7, reads KAGVTQTPRYLIKTRGQQVTLSCSPISGHRSVSWYQQTPGQGLQFLFEYFSETQRNKGNFPGRFSGRQFSNSRSEMNVSTLELGDSALYLCASSLGGRQANYEQYFGPGTRLTVT.